Listed below are T cell receptor beta chains from one sample, sequenced in a study of T cell changes during pregnancy in multiple sclerosis. Repertoires were generated with immunoSEQ multiplex PCR, while TCRdb's copy carries only in-frame clones and drops some. The sample holds under 65,000 clones, roughly 91% seen once. The starting material was CD4+ T cells from peripheral blood mononuclear cells, obtained after pregnancy. All receptors come from a female donor in good health, enrolled as a control in a pregnancy study. Both conserved end residues are part of each CDR3. A D gene is named only where the DNA matches it firmly. A row's size may be missing; if present it is once, few, many or a size class.

J gene: TRBJ1-1; D gene: TRBD1; clone size: once; CDR3 length: 14; V gene: TRBV7-8; CDR3 DNA: TGTGCCAGCAGCCCCGACAGGGGGCGCGCTGAAGCTTTCTTT; CDR3 protein: CASSPDRGRAEAFF
J gene: TRBJ1-6; D gene: NA; clone size: NA; CDR3 length: 15; V gene: TRBV5-4; CDR3 DNA: TGTGCCAGCAGCCAAACAGGGTCGGGTAATTCACCCCTCCACTTT; CDR3 protein: CASSQTGSGNSPLHF
J gene: TRBJ2-7; D gene: TRBD2; clone size: NA; CDR3 length: 15; V gene: TRBV11-3; CDR3 DNA: TGTGCCAGCAGCCAGATGGGAGGGACGTCCTACGAGCAGTACTTC; CDR3 protein: CASSQMGGTSYEQYF
J gene: TRBJ2-5; D gene: NA; clone size: NA; CDR3 length: 14; V gene: TRBV6-6; CDR3 DNA: TGTGCCAGCAGTTACCGGACCGGAGGGGAGACCCAGTACTTC; CDR3 protein: CASSYRTGGETQYF
J gene: TRBJ1-1; D gene: NA; clone size: once; CDR3 length: 13; V gene: TRBV11-1; CDR3 DNA: TGTGCCAGCAGATTAGCACAAAACACTGAAGCTTTCTTT; CDR3 protein: CASRLAQNTEAFF
J gene: TRBJ1-2; D gene: NA; clone size: NA; CDR3 length: 13; V gene: TRBV30; CDR3 DNA: TGTGCCTGGAGTGTACAAGGGGCTGGTGGCTACACCTTC; CDR3 protein: CAWSVQGAGGYTF
J gene: TRBJ2-2; D gene: TRBD2; clone size: NA; CDR3 length: 15; V gene: TRBV11-3; CDR3 DNA: TGTGCCAGCAGCTTCGGGACTACGAACACCGGGGAGCTGTTTTTT; CDR3 protein: CASSFGTTNTGELFF
J gene: TRBJ1-5; D gene: NA; clone size: NA; CDR3 length: 13; V gene: TRBV6-1; CDR3 DNA: TGTGCCAGCAGTGAAGTAGGCAATCAGCCCCAGCATTTT; CDR3 protein: CASSEVGNQPQHF
J gene: TRBJ2-1; D gene: TRBD1; clone size: NA; CDR3 length: 14; V gene: TRBV28; CDR3 DNA: TGTGCCAGCAGCCCGACAGGGACGAACAATGAGCAGTTCTTC; CDR3 protein: CASSPTGTNNEQFF
J gene: TRBJ1-5; D gene: TRBD1; clone size: NA; CDR3 length: 17; V gene: TRBV19; CDR3 DNA: TGTGCCAGTAGTATAGTATGGACAGGGAACCGCAATCAGCCCCAGCATTTT; CDR3 protein: CASSIVWTGNRNQPQHF
J gene: TRBJ2-4; D gene: TRBD1; clone size: NA; CDR3 length: 16; V gene: TRBV4-1; CDR3 DNA: TGCGCCAGCAGCCAGGGACTGACAGGGGTCGAAAACATTCAGTACTTC; CDR3 protein: CASSQGLTGVENIQYF
J gene: TRBJ1-1; D gene: TRBD1; clone size: few; CDR3 length: 14; V gene: TRBV6-5; CDR3 DNA: TGTGCCAGCAGGCCGGGACAGTGGAACACTGAAGCTTTCTTT; CDR3 protein: CASRPGQWNTEAFF
J gene: TRBJ1-1; D gene: NA; clone size: NA; CDR3 length: 13; V gene: TRBV7-6; CDR3 DNA: TGTGCCAGCAGCTCCCGACAGAACACTGAAGCTTTCTTT; CDR3 protein: CASSSRQNTEAFF
J gene: TRBJ2-1; D gene: TRBD1; clone size: NA; CDR3 length: 15; V gene: TRBV11-2; CDR3 DNA: TGTGCCAGCAGCATACCCGGGACAGGGCGGGGTGAGCAGTTCTTC; CDR3 protein: CASSIPGTGRGEQFF
J gene: TRBJ1-2; D gene: TRBD1; clone size: NA; CDR3 length: 13; V gene: TRBV6-5; CDR3 DNA: TGTGCCAGCACTGGGAGGCAGGGGGCCGGCTACACCTTC; CDR3 protein: CASTGRQGAGYTF
J gene: TRBJ2-3; D gene: NA; clone size: NA; CDR3 length: 15; V gene: TRBV6-5; CDR3 DNA: TGTGCCAGCAGTCTTCAGGGATTTGATGCAGATACGCAGTATTTT; CDR3 protein: CASSLQGFDADTQYF
J gene: TRBJ2-7; D gene: NA; clone size: NA; CDR3 length: 16; V gene: TRBV6-1; CDR3 DNA: TGTGCCAGCAGTGAAGCCGTGGGGCGGGGCCCCTACGAGCAGTACTTC; CDR3 protein: CASSEAVGRGPYEQYF
J gene: TRBJ1-2; D gene: NA; clone size: NA; CDR3 length: 14; V gene: TRBV6-6; CDR3 DNA: TGTGCCAGCAGTTACTCGGCCAGGGACTATGGCTACACCTTC; CDR3 protein: CASSYSARDYGYTF
J gene: TRBJ2-2; D gene: NA; clone size: NA; CDR3 length: 15; V gene: TRBV4-1; CDR3 DNA: TGCGCCAGCAGCCAAGGGGGGGACCGACGCGGGGAGCTGTTTTTT; CDR3 protein: CASSQGGDRRGELFF
J gene: TRBJ1-1; D gene: NA; clone size: NA; CDR3 length: 13; V gene: TRBV9; CDR3 DNA: TGTGCCAGCAGCGCGACAGTAGGGACTGAAGCTTTCTTT; CDR3 protein: CASSATVGTEAFF